This T cell receptor beta chain derives from a study of shared clonotypes between healthy human individuals. Background on the study: Participating donors consisted of two women and a few men aged 18 to 49. CD8 memory received one plate per donor, CD8 naive two, CD4 memory three and CD4 naive three. Study-wide results and caveats: The naive CD4 repertoires of several donors were compared, and roughly 5% of clonotypes were shared.

To note about this clone: Antigen: not known.

A 200 ng quantity of DNA, around 30,000 T cell genomes, went into the sorted-subset replicate PCRs. The data were produced by immunoSEQ multiplex PCR, yet TCRdb's version contains in-frame clones alone and is incomplete. The sample has hundreds of thousands of clones, about 95% seen once. CD45RO-negative, CCR7-selected cells formed the naive CD8 fraction, which excluded terminally differentiated effector memory CD45RA+ cells. Germline values: CDR1 SGHAT, CDR2 FQDESV (reference sequence). V dropped 4 bases and J dropped 3 bases, with 22 bases sitting between them. The CDR3 is made up of 17 amino acids.

Sequencing used naive CD8+ T cells sorted from blood. The chain combines TRBV11-1 with TRBJ2-7; possible D gene TRBD2, 6 bases. This TCR derives from a woman in her twenties or thirties in good health. This CDR3 is CASSSPPSRARDYEQYF. In DNA, the CDR3 is TGTGCCAGCAGCTCCCCCCCATCGAGGGCGCGGGACTACGAGCAGTACTTC. Using reference TRBV11-1 and TRBJ2-7 for the parts outside the CDR3, the full variable domain is EAEVAQSPRYKITEKSQAVAFWCDPISGHATLYWYRQILGQGPELLVQFQDESVVDDSQLPKDRFSAERLKGVDSTLKIQPAELGDSAMYLCASSSPPSRARDYEQYFGPGTRLTVT.